This T cell receptor (beta chain) is drawn from a study of CD8 T cells in ankylosing spondylitis. General study points: Matched synovial fluid from ankylosing spondylitis patients was reported to be enriched for disease-linked clones.

A note on this clonotype: What it binds is unknown.

TCRdb ran MiXCR on the 5' RACE reads and lists one entry per CDR3 protein. The sample carries approximately 150,000 distinct CDR3 sequences, under 35% recorded once. The TCR sequence derives from a male donor with ankylosing spondylitis. The sequencing sample was made of synovial fluid, either unsorted or a sorted T cell fraction (not recorded which).

This CDR3 reads CASSLAGAGTDTQYF. The CDR3 coding sequence is TGTGCCAGCAGTTTAGCGGGAGCAGGCACAGATACGCAGTATTTT. The chain combines TRBV28 with TRBJ2-3; 7 nucleotides align to TRBD2. Germline CDR1 MDHEN, CDR2 SYDVKM. The trim removed 2 bases at V and 1 base at J, leaving 3 bases unmatched. This CDR3 has 15 amino acids.